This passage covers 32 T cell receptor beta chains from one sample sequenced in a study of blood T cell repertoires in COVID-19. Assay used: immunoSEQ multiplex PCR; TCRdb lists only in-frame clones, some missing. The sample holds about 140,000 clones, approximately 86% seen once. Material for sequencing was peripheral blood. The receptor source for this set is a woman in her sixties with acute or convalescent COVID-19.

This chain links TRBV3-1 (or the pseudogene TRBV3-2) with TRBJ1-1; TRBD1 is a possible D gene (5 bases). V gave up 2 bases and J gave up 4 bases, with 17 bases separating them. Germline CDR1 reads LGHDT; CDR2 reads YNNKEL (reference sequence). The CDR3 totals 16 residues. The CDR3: CASSQPQGGGGTEAFF. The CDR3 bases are TGTGCCAGCAGCCAACCCCAGGGAGGTGGCGGCACTGAAGCTTTCTTT.

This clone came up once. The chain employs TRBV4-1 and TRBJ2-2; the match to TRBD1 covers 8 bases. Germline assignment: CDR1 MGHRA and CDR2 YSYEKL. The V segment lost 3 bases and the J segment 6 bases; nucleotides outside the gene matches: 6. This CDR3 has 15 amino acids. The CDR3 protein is CASSHPGQGAGELFF. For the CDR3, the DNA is TGCGCCAGCAGCCACCCAGGACAGGGCGCCGGGGAGCTGTTTTTT.

CDR3 sequence: CASSEAATPYGYTF. The CDR3 DNA reads as TGTGCCAGCAGTGAAGCAGCCACCCCCTATGGCTACACCTTC. The V call is TRBV6-1, the J call TRBJ1-2; no definite D call. CDR3 length equals 14 residues. CDR1 and CDR2 from the germline V gene are MNHNS and SASEGT. Trimming left V 0 bases short and J 4 bases short, with 9 bases between.

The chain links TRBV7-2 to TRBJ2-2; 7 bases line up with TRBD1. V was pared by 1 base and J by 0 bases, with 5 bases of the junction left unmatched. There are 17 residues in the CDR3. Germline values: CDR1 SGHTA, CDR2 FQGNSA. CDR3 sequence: CASSLGRQGANTGELFF. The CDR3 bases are TGTGCCAGCAGCTTAGGGAGGCAGGGGGCGAACACCGGGGAGCTGTTTTTT.

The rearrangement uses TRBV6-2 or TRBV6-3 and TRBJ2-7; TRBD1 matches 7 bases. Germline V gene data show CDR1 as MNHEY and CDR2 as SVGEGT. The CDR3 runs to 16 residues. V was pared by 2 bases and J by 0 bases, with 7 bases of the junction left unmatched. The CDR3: CASSYHRDRYSYEQYF. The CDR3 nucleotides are TGTGCCAGCAGTTACCACCGGGACAGATACTCCTACGAGCAGTACTTC.

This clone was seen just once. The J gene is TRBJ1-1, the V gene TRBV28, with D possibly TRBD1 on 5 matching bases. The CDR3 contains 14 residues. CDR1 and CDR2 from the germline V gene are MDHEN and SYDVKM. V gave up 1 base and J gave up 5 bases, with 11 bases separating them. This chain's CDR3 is CASSLFQGQTEAFF. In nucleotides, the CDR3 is TGTGCCAGCAGTTTATTTCAGGGTCAGACTGAAGCTTTCTTT.

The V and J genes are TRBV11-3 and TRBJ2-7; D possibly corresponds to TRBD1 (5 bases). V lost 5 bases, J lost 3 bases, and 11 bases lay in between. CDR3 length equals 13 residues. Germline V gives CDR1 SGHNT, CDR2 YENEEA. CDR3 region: CASSPLTDYEQYF. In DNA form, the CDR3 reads TGTGCCAGCAGCCCCCTGACAGACTACGAGCAGTACTTC.

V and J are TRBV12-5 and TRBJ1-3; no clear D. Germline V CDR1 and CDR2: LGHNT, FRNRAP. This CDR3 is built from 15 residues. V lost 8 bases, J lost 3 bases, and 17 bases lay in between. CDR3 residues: CASTFSAGGGNTIYF. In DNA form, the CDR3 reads TGTGCTAGTACATTTTCCGCGGGTGGTGGAAACACCATATATTTT.

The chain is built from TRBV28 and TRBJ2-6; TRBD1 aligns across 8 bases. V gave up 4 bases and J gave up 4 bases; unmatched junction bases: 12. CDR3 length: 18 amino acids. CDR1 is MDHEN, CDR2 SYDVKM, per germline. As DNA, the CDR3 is TGTGCCAGCAGTTCCCCACCCGGACAGGGTTCGGGGGCCAACGTCCTGACTTTC. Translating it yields CASSSPPGQGSGANVLTF. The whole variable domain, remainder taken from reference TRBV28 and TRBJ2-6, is DVKVTQSSRYLVKRTGEKVFLECVQDMDHENMFWYRQDPGLGLRLIYFSYDVKMKEKGDIPEGYSVSREKKERFSLILESASTNQTSMYLCASSSPPGQGSGANVLTFGAGSRLTVL.

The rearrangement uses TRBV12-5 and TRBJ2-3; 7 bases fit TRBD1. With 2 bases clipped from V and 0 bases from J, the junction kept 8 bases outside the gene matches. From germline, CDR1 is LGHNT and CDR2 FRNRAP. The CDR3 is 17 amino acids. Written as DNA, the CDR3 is TGTGCTAGTGGTTTGACCGTGACAGGGTCTAGCACAGATACGCAGTATTTT. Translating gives CASGLTVTGSSTDTQYF.

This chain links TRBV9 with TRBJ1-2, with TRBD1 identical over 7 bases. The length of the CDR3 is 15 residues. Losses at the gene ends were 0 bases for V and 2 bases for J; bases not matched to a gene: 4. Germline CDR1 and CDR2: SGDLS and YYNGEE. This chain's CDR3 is CASSVEATGNYGYTF. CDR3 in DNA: TGTGCCAGCAGCGTAGAAGCGACAGGGAACTATGGCTACACCTTC.

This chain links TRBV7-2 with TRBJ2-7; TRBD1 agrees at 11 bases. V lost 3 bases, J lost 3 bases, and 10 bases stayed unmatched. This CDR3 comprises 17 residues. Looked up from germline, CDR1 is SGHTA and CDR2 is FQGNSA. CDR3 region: CASSLEASGTGGYEQYF. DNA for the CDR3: TGTGCCAGCAGCTTGGAGGCGTCCGGGACAGGGGGCTACGAGCAGTACTTC.

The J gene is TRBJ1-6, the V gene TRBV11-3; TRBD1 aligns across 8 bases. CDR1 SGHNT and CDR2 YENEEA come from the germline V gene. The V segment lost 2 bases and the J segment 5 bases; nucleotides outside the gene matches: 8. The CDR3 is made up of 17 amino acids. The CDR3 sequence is CASSLRTGFWDNSPLHF. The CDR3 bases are TGTGCCAGCAGCTTAAGGACAGGGTTTTGGGATAATTCACCCCTCCACTTT.

CDR3 sequence reads: CASEQGATPYEQYF. Written as DNA, the CDR3 is TGTGCCAGTGAACAGGGGGCTACCCCCTACGAGCAGTACTTC. The chain couples TRBV19 to TRBJ2-7; 9 bases align to TRBD1. The J segment lost 2 bases and the V segment lost 8 bases, leaving 7 bases of the junction unmatched. The germline CDR1 and CDR2 sequences are LNHDA and SQIVND (reference sequence). The CDR3 is 14 amino acids.

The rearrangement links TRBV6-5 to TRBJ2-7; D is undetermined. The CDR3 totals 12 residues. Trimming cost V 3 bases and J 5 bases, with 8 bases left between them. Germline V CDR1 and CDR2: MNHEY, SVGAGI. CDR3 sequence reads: CASSYGVDEQYF. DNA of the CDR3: TGTGCCAGCAGTTATGGAGTGGACGAGCAGTACTTC.

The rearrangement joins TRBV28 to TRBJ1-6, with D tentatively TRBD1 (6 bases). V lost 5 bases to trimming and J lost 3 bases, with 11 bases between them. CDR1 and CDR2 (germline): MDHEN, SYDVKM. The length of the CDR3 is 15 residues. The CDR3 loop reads CASSHDRRYNSPLHF. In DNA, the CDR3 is TGTGCCAGCAGTCACGACAGGCGCTATAATTCACCCCTCCACTTT.

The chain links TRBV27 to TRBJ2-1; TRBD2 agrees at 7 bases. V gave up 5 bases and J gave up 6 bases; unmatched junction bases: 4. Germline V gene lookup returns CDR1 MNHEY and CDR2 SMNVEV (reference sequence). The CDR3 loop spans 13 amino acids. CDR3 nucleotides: TGTGCCAGCAGTCAGATAGCGGGCAATGAGCAGTTCTTC. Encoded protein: CASSQIAGNEQFF.

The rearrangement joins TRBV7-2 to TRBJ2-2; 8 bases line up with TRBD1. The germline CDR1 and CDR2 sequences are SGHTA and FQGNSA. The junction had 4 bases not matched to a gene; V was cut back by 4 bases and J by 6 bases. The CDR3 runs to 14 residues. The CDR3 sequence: CASSSQQGAGELFF. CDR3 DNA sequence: TGTGCCAGCAGCTCTCAACAGGGGGCCGGGGAGCTGTTTTTT.

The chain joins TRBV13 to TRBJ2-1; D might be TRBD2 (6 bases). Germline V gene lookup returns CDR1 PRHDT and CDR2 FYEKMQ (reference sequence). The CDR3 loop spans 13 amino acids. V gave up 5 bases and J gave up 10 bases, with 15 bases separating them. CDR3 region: CASSPRLVREQFF. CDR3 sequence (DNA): TGTGCCAGCAGCCCCCGACTAGTGCGGGAGCAGTTCTTC. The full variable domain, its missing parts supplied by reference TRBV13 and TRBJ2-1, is AAGVIQSPRHLIKEKRETATLKCYPIPRHDTVYWYQQGPGQDPQFLISFYEKMQSDKGSIPDRFSAQQFSDYHSELNMSSLELGDSALYFCASSPRLVREQFFGPGTRLTVL.

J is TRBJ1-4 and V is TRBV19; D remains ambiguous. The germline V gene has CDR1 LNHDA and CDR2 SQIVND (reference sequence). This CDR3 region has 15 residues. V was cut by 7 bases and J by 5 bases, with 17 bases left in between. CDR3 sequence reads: CASTPNGEPNEKLFF. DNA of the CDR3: TGTGCCAGTACCCCAAATGGGGAGCCCAATGAAAAACTGTTTTTT. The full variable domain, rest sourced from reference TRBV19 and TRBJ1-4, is DGGITQSPKYLFRKEGQNVTLSCEQNLNHDAMYWYRQDPGQGLRLIYYSQIVNDFQKGDIAEGYSVSREKKESFPLTVTSAQKNPTAFYLCASTPNGEPNEKLFFGSGTQLSVL.

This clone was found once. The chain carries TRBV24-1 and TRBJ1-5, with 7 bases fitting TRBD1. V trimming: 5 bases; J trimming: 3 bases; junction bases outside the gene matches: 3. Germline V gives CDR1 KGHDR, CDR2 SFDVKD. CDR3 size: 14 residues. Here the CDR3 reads CATSGGQNNQPQHF. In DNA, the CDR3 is TGTGCCACCAGTGGGGGACAGAACAATCAGCCCCAGCATTTT.

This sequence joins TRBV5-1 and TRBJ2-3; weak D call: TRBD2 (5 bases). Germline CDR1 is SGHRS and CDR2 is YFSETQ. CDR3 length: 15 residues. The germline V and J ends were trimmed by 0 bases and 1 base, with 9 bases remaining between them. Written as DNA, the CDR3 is TGCGCCAGCAGCTTGGAAGGGAGACGCACAGATACGCAGTATTTT. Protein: CASSLEGRRTDTQYF.

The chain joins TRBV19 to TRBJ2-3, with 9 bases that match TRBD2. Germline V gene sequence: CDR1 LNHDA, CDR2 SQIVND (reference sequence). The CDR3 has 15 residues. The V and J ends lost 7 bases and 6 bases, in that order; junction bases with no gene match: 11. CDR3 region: CASTLSAGGGDTQYF. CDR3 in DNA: TGTGCCAGTACCCTCTCAGCGGGGGGCGGTGATACGCAGTATTTT.

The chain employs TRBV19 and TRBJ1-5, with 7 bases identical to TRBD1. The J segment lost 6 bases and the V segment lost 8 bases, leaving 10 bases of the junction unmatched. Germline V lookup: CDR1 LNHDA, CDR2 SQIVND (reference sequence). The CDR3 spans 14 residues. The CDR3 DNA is TGTGCCAGTTGTACAGGGGACATGGGTCAGCCCCAGCATTTT. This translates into CASCTGDMGQPQHF.

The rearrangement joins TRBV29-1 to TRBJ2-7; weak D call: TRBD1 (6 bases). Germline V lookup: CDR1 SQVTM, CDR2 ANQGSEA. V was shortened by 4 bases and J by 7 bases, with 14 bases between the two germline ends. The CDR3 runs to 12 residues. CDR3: CSVGWGPLEQYF. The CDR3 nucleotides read TGCAGCGTTGGTTGGGGGCCCTTGGAGCAGTACTTC.

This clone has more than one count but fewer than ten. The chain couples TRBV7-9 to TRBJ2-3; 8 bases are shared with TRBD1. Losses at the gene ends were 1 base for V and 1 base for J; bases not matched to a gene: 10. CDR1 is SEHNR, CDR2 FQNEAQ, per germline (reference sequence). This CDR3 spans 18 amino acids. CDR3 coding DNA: TGTGCCAGCAGCTTAGACGGGACAGGTTTCATGGGCACAGATACGCAGTATTTT. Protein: CASSLDGTGFMGTDTQYF.

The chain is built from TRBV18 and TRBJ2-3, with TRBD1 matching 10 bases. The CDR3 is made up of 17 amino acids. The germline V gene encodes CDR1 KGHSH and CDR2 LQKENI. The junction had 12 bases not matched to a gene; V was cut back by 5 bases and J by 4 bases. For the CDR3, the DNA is TGTGCCAGCTCATTTTCAACCGGGACAGGGGTTGCAGATACGCAGTATTTT. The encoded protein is CASSFSTGTGVADTQYF.

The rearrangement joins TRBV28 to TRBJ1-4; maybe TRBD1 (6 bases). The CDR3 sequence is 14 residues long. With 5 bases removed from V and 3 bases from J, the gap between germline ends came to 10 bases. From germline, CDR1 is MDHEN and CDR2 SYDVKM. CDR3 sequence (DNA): TGTGCCAGCAGTGAAGGGGGGGCTAATGAAAAACTGTTTTTT. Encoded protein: CASSEGGANEKLFF.

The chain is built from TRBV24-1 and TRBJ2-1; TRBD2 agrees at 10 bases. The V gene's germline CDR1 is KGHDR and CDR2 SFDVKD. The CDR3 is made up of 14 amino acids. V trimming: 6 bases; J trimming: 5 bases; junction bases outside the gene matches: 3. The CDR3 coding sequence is TGTGCCACCAGTCGAGCGGGGGGGGACAATGAGCAGTTCTTC. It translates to CATSRAGGDNEQFF.

In DNA form, the CDR3 reads TGTGCCAGCAGCACAAGGAGCGGGGGAACAGATACGCAGTATTTT. Translation gives CASSTRSGGTDTQYF. J is TRBJ2-3 and V is TRBV11-3; the match to TRBD2 covers 8 bases. The CDR3 is 15 amino acids. The V gene end was trimmed by 5 bases and the J gene end by 3 bases; junction bases not matched to a gene: 7. CDR1 is SGHNT, CDR2 YENEEA, per germline.

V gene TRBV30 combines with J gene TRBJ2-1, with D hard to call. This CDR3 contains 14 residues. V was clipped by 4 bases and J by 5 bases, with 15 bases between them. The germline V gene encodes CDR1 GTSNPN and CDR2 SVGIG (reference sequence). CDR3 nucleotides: TGTGCCTGGAACCTGGGCTTGCTAAACAATGAGCAGTTCTTC. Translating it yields CAWNLGLLNNEQFF. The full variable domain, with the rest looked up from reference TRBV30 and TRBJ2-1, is SQTIHQWPATLVQPVGSPLSLECTVEGTSNPNLYWYRQAAGRGLQLLFYSVGIGQISSEVPQNLSASRPQDRQFILSSKKLLLSDSGFYLCAWNLGLLNNEQFFGPGTRLTVL.

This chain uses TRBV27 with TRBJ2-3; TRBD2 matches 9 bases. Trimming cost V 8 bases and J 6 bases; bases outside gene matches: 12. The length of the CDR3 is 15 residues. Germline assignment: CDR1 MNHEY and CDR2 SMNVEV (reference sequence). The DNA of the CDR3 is TGTGCCAGCTCCCGACAGCGGGGGGTTAAGGATACGCAGTATTTT. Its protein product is CASSRQRGVKDTQYF.